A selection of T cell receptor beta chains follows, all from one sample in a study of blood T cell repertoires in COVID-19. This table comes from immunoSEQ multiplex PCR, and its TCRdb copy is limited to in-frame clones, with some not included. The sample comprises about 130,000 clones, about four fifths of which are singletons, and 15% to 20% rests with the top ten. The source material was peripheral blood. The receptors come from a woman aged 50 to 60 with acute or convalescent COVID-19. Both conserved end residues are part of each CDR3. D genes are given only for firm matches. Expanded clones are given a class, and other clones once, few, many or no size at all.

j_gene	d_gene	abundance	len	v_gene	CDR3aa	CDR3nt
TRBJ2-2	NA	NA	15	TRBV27	CASSSGTTNTGELFF	TGTGCCAGCAGCTCCGGGACAACGAACACCGGGGAGCTGTTTTTT
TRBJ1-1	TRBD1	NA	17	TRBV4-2	CASSQGRTGGYNTEAFF	TGTGCCAGCAGCCAAGGTAGGACAGGCGGATATAACACTGAAGCTTTCTTT
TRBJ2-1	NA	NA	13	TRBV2	CASSESVGAYQFF	TGTGCCAGCAGTGAAAGTGTGGGGGCCTACCAGTTCTTC
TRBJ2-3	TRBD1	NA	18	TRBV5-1	CASSGGTGFSPRPDTQYF	TGCGCCAGCAGCGGCGGGACAGGCTTTTCACCTCGCCCAGATACGCAGTATTTT
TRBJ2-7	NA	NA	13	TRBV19	CASSIGTTYEQYF	TGTGCCAGTAGTATAGGGACAACCTACGAGCAGTACTTC
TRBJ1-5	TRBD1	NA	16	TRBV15	CATSRGGQGAHQPQHF	TGTGCCACCAGCAGAGGGGGACAGGGTGCCCATCAGCCCCAGCATTTT
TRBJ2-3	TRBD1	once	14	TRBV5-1	CASSLGQGVDTQYF	TGCGCCAGCAGCTTGGGCCAGGGGGTAGATACGCAGTATTTT
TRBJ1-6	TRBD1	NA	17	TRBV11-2	CASSRRFTGADNSPLHF	TGTGCCAGCAGCCGGCGGTTCACAGGGGCCGATAATTCACCCCTCCACTTT
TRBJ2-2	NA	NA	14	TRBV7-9	CASSLASTAGELFF	TGTGCCAGCAGCTTAGCGAGTACGGCCGGGGAGCTGTTTTTT
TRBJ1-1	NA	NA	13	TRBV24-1	CATSSHLNTEAFF	TGTGCCACCAGTAGCCATTTGAACACTGAAGCTTTCTTT
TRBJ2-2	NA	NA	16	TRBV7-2	CASSSTRSHNTGELFF	TGTGCCAGCAGCTCTACTAGGTCCCACAACACCGGGGAGCTGTTTTTT
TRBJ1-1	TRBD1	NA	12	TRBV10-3	CAIRDDREEAFF	TGTGCCATCAGAGACGACAGGGAAGAAGCTTTCTTT
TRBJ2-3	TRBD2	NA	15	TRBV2	CASSALASSTDTQYF	TGTGCCAGCAGTGCACTAGCGTCTAGCACAGATACGCAGTATTTT
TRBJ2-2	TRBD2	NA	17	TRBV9	CASSWTSGLSNTGELFF	TGTGCCAGCAGCTGGACTAGCGGGCTTTCGAACACCGGGGAGCTGTTTTTT
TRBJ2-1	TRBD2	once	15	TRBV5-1	CASSEGRGGLNEQFF	TGCGCCAGCAGTGAGGGTCGGGGGGGCCTCAATGAGCAGTTCTTC